This TCR beta chain originates from a study of CD8 T cells in Susac syndrome. Trimming took 11 bases from V and 8 from J, leaving 15 bases between them. The germline CDR1 and CDR2 sequences are SEHNR and FQNEAQ (reference sequence). The CDR3 has 11 residues. Random hexamers were used to reverse transcribe roughly 0.45 to 1 ug of RNA. From the immunoSEQ multiplex PCR reads, TCRdb called clonotypes with MiXCR, one entry per CDR3 protein. The table lists around 220,000 distinct CDR3 sequences, approximately 90% of them singletons, with around 0.14% in the top ten. Peripheral blood CD8+ and CD4+ T cells were profiled by TCR beta sequencing.

The receptor comes from a human donor with multiple sclerosis. The sample comprised CD8+ T cells from PBMCs. The rearrangement uses TRBV7-9 and TRBJ1-2; D gene uncertain. The CDR3 is CAPVGTDGYTF. In DNA form, the CDR3 reads TGTGCCCCCGTCGGTACGGACGGCTACACCTTC.